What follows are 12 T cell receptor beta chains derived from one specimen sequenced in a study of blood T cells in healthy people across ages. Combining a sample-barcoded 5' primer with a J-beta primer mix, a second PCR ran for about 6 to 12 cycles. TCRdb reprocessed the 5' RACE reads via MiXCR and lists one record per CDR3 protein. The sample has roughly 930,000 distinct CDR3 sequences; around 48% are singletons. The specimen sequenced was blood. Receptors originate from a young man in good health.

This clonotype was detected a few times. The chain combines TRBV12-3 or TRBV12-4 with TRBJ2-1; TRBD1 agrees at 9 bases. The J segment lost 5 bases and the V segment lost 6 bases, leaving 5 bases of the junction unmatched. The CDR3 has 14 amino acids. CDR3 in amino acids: CASRPGQGHNEQFF. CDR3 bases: TGTGCCAGCAGACCGGGACAGGGTCACAATGAGCAGTTCTTC.

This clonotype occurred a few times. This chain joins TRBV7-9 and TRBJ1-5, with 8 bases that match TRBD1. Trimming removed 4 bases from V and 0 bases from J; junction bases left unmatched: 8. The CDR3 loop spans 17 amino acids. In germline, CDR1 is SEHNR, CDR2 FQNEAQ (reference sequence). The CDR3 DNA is TGTGCCAGCAGCTATAACAGGGGGGGTTATAGCAATCAGCCCCAGCATTTT. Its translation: CASSYNRGGYSNQPQHF.

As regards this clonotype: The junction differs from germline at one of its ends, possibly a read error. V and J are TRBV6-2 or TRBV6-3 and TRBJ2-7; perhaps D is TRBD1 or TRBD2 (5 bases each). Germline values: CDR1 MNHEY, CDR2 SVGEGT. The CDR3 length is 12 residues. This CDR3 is CASNEGTYEQYF. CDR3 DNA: TGTGCTAGCAATGAGGGGACCTACGAGCAGTACTTC.

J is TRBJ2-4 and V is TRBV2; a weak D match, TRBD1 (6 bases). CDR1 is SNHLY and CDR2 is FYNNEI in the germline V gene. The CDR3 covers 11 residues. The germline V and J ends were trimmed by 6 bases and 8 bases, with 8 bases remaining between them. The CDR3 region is CASRQGDIQYF. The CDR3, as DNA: TGTGCCAGCAGACAGGGTGACATTCAGTACTTC.

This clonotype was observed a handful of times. The CDR3 is CASSQDRANGYTF. CDR3 in DNA: TGTGCCAGCAGCCAAGATCGGGCCAATGGCTACACCTTC. The V and J genes are TRBV3-1 and TRBJ1-2; D is unresolved. The CDR3 is made up of 13 amino acids. Germline values: CDR1 LGHDT, CDR2 YNNKEL (reference sequence). Trimming stripped 0 bases from V and 6 bases from J, with 8 bases between. The full variable domain, rest sourced from reference TRBV3-1 and TRBJ1-2, is DTAVSQTPKYLVTQMGNDKSIKCEQNLGHDTMYWYKQDSKKFLKIMFSYNNKELIINETVPNRFSPKSPDKAHLNLHINSLELGDSAVYFCASSQDRANGYTFGSGTRLTVV.

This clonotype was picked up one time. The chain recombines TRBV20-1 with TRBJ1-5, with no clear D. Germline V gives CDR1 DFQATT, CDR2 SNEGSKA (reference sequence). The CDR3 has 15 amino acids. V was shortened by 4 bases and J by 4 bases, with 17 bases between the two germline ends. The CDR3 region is CSAIRETQQNQPQHF. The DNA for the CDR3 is TGCAGTGCTATTCGGGAGACACAGCAGAATCAGCCCCAGCATTTT.

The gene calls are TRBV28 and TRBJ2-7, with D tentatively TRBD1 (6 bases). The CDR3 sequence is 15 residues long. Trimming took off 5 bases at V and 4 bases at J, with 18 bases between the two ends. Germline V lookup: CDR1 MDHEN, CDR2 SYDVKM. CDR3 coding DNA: TGTGCCAGCAGTCGCCCAGACGGACAGAGGTACGAGCAGTACTTC. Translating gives CASSRPDGQRYEQYF.

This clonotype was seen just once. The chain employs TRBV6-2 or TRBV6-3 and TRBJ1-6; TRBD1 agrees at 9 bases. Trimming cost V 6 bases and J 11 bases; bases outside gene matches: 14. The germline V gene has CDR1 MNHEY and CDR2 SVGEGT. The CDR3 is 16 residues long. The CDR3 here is CASSQTTGTGPAPLHF. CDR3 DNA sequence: TGTGCCAGCAGCCAGACTACCGGGACAGGGCCGGCACCCCTCCACTTT.

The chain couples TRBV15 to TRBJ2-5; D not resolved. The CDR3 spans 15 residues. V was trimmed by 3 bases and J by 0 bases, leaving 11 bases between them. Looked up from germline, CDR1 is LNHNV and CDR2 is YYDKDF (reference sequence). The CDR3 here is CATSRATLYQETQYF. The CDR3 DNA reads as TGTGCCACCAGCAGGGCCACCCTGTACCAAGAGACCCAGTACTTC.

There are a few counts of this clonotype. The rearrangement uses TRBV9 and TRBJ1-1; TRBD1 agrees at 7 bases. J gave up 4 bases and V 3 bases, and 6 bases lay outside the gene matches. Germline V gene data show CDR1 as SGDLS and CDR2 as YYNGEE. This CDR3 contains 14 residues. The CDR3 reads CASSETGWGTEAFF. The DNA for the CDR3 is TGTGCCAGCAGCGAGACAGGGTGGGGCACTGAAGCTTTCTTT.

CDR3 nucleotide sequence: TGTGCCAGCAGCAAGACAGGGGGTTTGTCTGGCTACACCTTC. It specifies CASSKTGGLSGYTF. The rearrangement links TRBV7-3 to TRBJ1-2, with 9 bases identical to TRBD1. The CDR3 spans 14 residues. V shed 5 bases, J shed 7 bases, and the junction held 8 bases outside the gene matches. CDR1 is SGHTA and CDR2 is FQGTGA in the germline V gene.

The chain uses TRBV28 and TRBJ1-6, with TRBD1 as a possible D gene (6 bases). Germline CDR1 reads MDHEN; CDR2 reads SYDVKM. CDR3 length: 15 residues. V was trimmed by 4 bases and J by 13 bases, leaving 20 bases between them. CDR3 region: CASSSQTGPLGPLHF. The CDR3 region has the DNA TGTGCCAGCAGTTCCCAGACAGGCCCTCTAGGGCCCCTCCACTTT.